Presented here are 28 T cell receptor beta chains from one specimen sequenced in a study of regulatory T cells in long-lasting Graves disease. With iRepertoire HTBI primers and Arm-PCR of CDR3 regions, TCR beta libraries were built. Each CDR3 protein is one row after TCRdb ran MiXCR on the multiplex PCR reads. The sample contains about 200,000 distinct CDR3 sequences, roughly 19% of which appear only once. This sample's time point: newly diagnosed GD, antithyroid drugs for less than 3 months. PBMCs provided the RNA from which the TCR library was made. These data were likewise used in another study, on T cells in Graves' hyperthyroidism and ophthalmopathy.

Sequencing used peripheral blood mononuclear cells (PBMCs), obtained at new diagnosis, from a patient treated with antithyroid drugs. The receptors shown here come from a woman in her 30s with Graves disease.

Turning to this clonotype: It may be a read error: a sequence one base away is much more abundant. This chain uses TRBV30 with TRBJ1-5, with 7 positions matching TRBD1. The length of the CDR3 is 15 residues. From germline, CDR1 is GTSNPN and CDR2 SVGIG (reference sequence). CDR3 region: CAWSPRGGNNQSQHF. CDR3 in DNA: TGTGCCTGGAGTCCCAGGGGGGGAAACAATCAGTCCCAGCATTTT.

The J gene is TRBJ1-2, the V gene TRBV20-1; TRBD1 matches 9 bases. Per the germline V gene, CDR1 is DFQATT and CDR2 is SNEGSKA (reference sequence). The J segment lost 4 bases and the V segment lost 3 bases, leaving 0 bases of the junction unmatched. This CDR3 spans 12 amino acids. CDR3 loop: CSARTGGYGYTF. CDR3 nucleotide sequence: TGCAGTGCTAGGACAGGGGGCTATGGCTACACCTTC.

This clonotype was picked up many times. The chain joins TRBV12-3 or TRBV12-4 to TRBJ2-1, with a tentative D call TRBD2 (6 bases). The CDR3 sequence is 15 residues long. Between the trimmed V and J ends, which lost 11 bases and 3 bases, there was a span of 20 bases. CDR3 in DNA: TGTGCCTCGTCGCGGACTACCGGGATCTACAATGAGCAGTTCTTC. This codes for CASSRTTGIYNEQFF.

This clonotype was counted many times. This chain connects TRBV12-3 or TRBV12-4 to TRBJ2-3; possibly TRBD2 for D (5 bases). The ends were cut back, 3 bases at V and 6 bases at J, with 22 bases in the middle. The CDR3 loop spans 17 amino acids. The CDR3 protein is CASSFAKKDRRGDTQYF. Written as DNA, the CDR3 is TGTGCCAGCAGTTTTGCGAAGAAGGACCGCCGAGGGGATACGCAGTATTTT.

This clonotype was detected ten times or more. The genes are TRBV28 and TRBJ2-7; tentative D call: TRBD2 (5 bases). In germline, CDR1 is MDHEN, CDR2 SYDVKM. V lost 8 bases to trimming and J lost 0 bases, with 23 bases between them. CDR3 length: 17 residues. CDR3 residues: CASEGQRPPLDSYEQYF. For the CDR3, the DNA is TGTGCCAGCGAGGGCCAGCGTCCCCCTCTTGACTCCTACGAGCAGTACTTC.

This clonotype showed up many times. The chain is built from TRBV14 and TRBJ1-2, with D perhaps matching TRBD1 (6 bases). Germline lookup yields CDR1 SGHDN and CDR2 FVKESK. V lost 4 bases to trimming and J lost 2 bases, with 17 bases between them. There are 16 residues in the CDR3. CDR3 coding DNA: TGTGCCAGCAGCCGCTTGCCCATTGACAGGAACTATGGCTACACCTTC. It yields the protein CASSRLPIDRNYGYTF. Full variable domain (remainder filled in from reference TRBV14 and TRBJ1-2): EAGVTQFPSHSVIEKGQTVTLRCDPISGHDNLYWYRRVMGKEIKFLLHFVKESKQDESGMPNNRFLAERTGGTYSTLKVQPAELEDSGVYFCASSRLPIDRNYGYTFGSGTRLTVV.

This clonotype has at least ten counts. The rearrangement links TRBV2 to TRBJ2-4; D is undetermined. The CDR3 consists of 14 residues. V was cut by 8 bases and J by 9 bases, with 20 bases left in between. Germline V gene sequence: CDR1 SNHLY, CDR2 FYNNEI. In nucleotides, the CDR3 is TGTGCCAGCGAGGCCCCCGACAAAAACATCATTCAGTACTTC. It yields the protein CASEAPDKNIIQYF.

This clonotype came up once. V is TRBV7-3 and J is TRBJ2-1; D unresolved. The CDR3 has 13 amino acids. V was cut by 3 bases and J by 9 bases, with 12 bases left in between. Germline-derived CDR1 and CDR2 are SGHTA and FQGTGA. Here the CDR3 reads CASSFDKLSEQFF. As DNA, the CDR3 is TGTGCCAGCAGCTTCGATAAGCTGTCTGAGCAGTTCTTC. Drawing the rest from reference TRBV7-3 and TRBJ2-1, the complete variable domain is GAGVSQTPSNKVTEKGKYVELRCDPISGHTALYWYRQSLGQGPEFLIYFQGTGAADDSGLPNDRFFAVRPEGSVSTLKIQRTERGDSAVYLCASSFDKLSEQFFGPGTRLTVL.

This clonotype was recorded many times. The gene calls are TRBV20-1 and TRBJ2-5; 7 bases align to TRBD2. CDR1 DFQATT and CDR2 SNEGSKA come from the germline V gene (reference sequence). This CDR3 comprises 15 residues. V shed 7 bases, J shed 2 bases, and the junction held 13 bases outside the gene matches. The CDR3, as DNA: TGCAGTGTCCCACCACCCCGGGGGGATCAAGAGACCCAGTACTTC. Protein: CSVPPPRGDQETQYF.

This clonotype was recorded many times. The rearrangement uses TRBV11-2 and TRBJ2-7; 7 bases agree with TRBD2. This CDR3 has 15 residues. Germline values: CDR1 SGHAT, CDR2 FQNNGV. The trim removed 5 bases at V and 0 bases at J, leaving 7 bases unmatched. CDR3 sequence reads: CASSTSGETSYEQYF. Here the CDR3 DNA reads TGTGCCAGCAGCACCAGCGGGGAGACCTCCTACGAGCAGTACTTC.

This clonotype was seen ten or more times. The J gene is TRBJ2-7, the V gene TRBV28; possibly TRBD1 for D (6 bases). CDR3 length: 14 amino acids. Trimming took off 6 bases at V and 3 bases at J, with 15 bases between the two ends. Germline-derived CDR1 and CDR2 are MDHEN and SYDVKM. The CDR3 DNA is TGTGCCAGCAGCTTAACAGGGAGCGTCTACGAGCAGTACTTC. Protein sequence: CASSLTGSVYEQYF.

The chain joins TRBV6-2 or TRBV6-3 to TRBJ1-1; D possibly corresponds to TRBD1 (6 bases). The CDR3 runs to 13 residues. Germline V gene lookup returns CDR1 MNHEY and CDR2 SVGEGT. V was cut by 2 bases and J by 11 bases, with 15 bases left in between. The DNA for the CDR3 is TGTGCCAGCAGTTACAGAACAGGGCCTCTGGCTTTCTTT. Encoded protein: CASSYRTGPLAFF.

The V and J genes are TRBV5-1 and TRBJ1-5; D is ambiguous. This CDR3 comprises 15 residues. The V end lost 4 bases, the J end lost 0 bases, and 11 bases lay between the germline ends. The V gene's germline CDR1 is SGHRS and CDR2 YFSETQ. The CDR3 DNA reads as TGCGCCAGCAGCCTCGACGGTAATAGCAATCAGCCCCAGCATTTT. Protein product: CASSLDGNSNQPQHF.

This clonotype was recorded many times. The V gene is TRBV3-1, the J gene TRBJ2-7, with 7 bases fitting TRBD1. This CDR3 has 16 amino acids. J lost 6 bases, V lost 3 bases, and 14 bases had no gene match. CDR1 and CDR2 from the germline V gene are LGHDT and YNNKEL (reference sequence). The CDR3 DNA follows: TGTGCCAGCAGCCACCGCCTGTCCAGACAGGGATCCGAGCAGTACTTC. Its protein product is CASSHRLSRQGSEQYF.

This chain joins TRBV2 and TRBJ2-2; 10 bases line up with TRBD2. Trimming at V came to 7 bases and at J to 4 bases, leaving 9 bases not matched to a gene. Germline CDR1 reads SNHLY; CDR2 reads FYNNEI. The CDR3 is 16 amino acids. The CDR3 is CASTPGLASATGELFF. In DNA, the CDR3 is TGTGCCAGCACCCCGGGACTAGCGTCGGCCACCGGGGAGCTGTTTTTT. Filled out from reference TRBV2 and TRBJ2-2, the complete variable domain reads EPEVTQTPSHQVTQMGQEVILRCVPISNHLYFYWYRQILGQKVEFLVSFYNNEISEKSEIFDDQFSVERPDGSNFTLKIRSTKLEDSAMYFCASTPGLASATGELFFGEGSRLTVL.

This clonotype was found many times. V and J are TRBV10-2 and TRBJ2-7; 12 bases line up with TRBD2. The CDR3 is 15 residues long. Germline CDR1 and CDR2: WSHSY and SAAADI. After removal of 5 bases from V and 0 bases from J, the junction contained 2 bases not matched to a gene. The DNA for the CDR3 is TGCGCCAGCAGTTGGACTAGCGGGGACTCCTACGAGCAGTACTTC. Its translation: CASSWTSGDSYEQYF.

This clonotype was picked up many times. This sequence joins TRBV6-5 and TRBJ2-7; 7 positions match TRBD2. This CDR3 is 15 amino acids long. The germline gives CDR1 MNHEY, CDR2 SVGAGI. After removal of 0 bases from V and 1 base from J, the junction contained 3 bases not matched to a gene. The CDR3 nucleotides are TGTGCCAGCAGTTACTCGAAAGCGGGGTCCTACGAGCAGTACTTC. Amino acids: CASSYSKAGSYEQYF.

The CDR3, as DNA: TGTGCCAGCCAGCGGGGTGAAAAACTGTTTTTT. It is translated as CASQRGEKLFF. The rearrangement joins TRBV28 to TRBJ1-4; D not certain. V was shortened by 8 bases and J by 7 bases, with 8 bases between the two germline ends. Germline assignment: CDR1 MDHEN and CDR2 SYDVKM. The CDR3 is 11 amino acids. The whole variable domain, filled in from reference TRBV28 and TRBJ1-4, reads DVKVTQSSRYLVKRTGEKVFLECVQDMDHENMFWYRQDPGLGLRLIYFSYDVKMKEKGDIPEGYSVSREKKERFSLILESASTNQTSMYLCASQRGEKLFFGSGTQLSVL.

Worth noting for this clonotype: This may stem from a read error, because a much larger clone lies one nucleotide away. This chain links TRBV19 with TRBJ1-1; no clear D. The CDR3 length is 15 residues. Germline V gene sequence: CDR1 LNHDA, CDR2 SQIVND (reference sequence). CDR3 loop: CASSFPPGQNTEALF. CDR3 sequence (DNA): TGTGCCAGTAGTTTCCCACCAGGTCAGAACACTGAAGCTCTCTTT.

This clonotype was found many times. The chain carries TRBV5-1 and TRBJ2-3; D not resolved. Germline lookup yields CDR1 SGHRS and CDR2 YFSETQ. V lost 4 bases and J lost 1, with 7 bases in between. The CDR3 has 13 amino acids. The CDR3 DNA follows: TGCGCCAGCAGCATTTACCGCACAGATACGCAGTATTTT. Amino acids: CASSIYRTDTQYF.

This clonotype was counted at least ten times. The chain is built from TRBV2 and TRBJ1-3; possible D gene TRBD1, 5 bases. The CDR3 spans 15 residues. The V gene lost 4 bases and the J gene lost 0 bases, with 10 bases spanning the gap. Looked up from germline, CDR1 is SNHLY and CDR2 is FYNNEI. For the CDR3, the DNA is TGTGCCAGCAGTGTCTACGGGGCCTCTGGAAACACCATATATTTT. Translated: CASSVYGASGNTIYF. The full variable domain, its missing parts supplied by reference TRBV2 and TRBJ1-3, is EPEVTQTPSHQVTQMGQEVILRCVPISNHLYFYWYRQILGQKVEFLVSFYNNEISEKSEIFDDQFSVERPDGSNFTLKIRSTKLEDSAMYFCASSVYGASGNTIYFGEGSWLTVV.

The gene calls are TRBV5-6 and TRBJ1-5; a possible D gene is TRBD1 (5 bases). CDR1 is SGHDT and CDR2 is YYEEEE in the germline V gene. The CDR3 runs to 13 residues. Trimming stripped 3 bases from V and 4 bases from J, with 8 bases between. CDR3 sequence (DNA): TGTGCCAGCAGCTGGGGCAGAAATCAGCCCCAGCATTTT. It specifies CASSWGRNQPQHF.

This chain links TRBV27 with TRBJ1-5; D remains unclear. The germline gives CDR1 MNHEY, CDR2 SMNVEV (reference sequence). The length of the CDR3 is 14 residues. V lost 3 bases and J lost 3, with 9 bases in between. The CDR3 here is CASSFMQTNQPQHF. CDR3 DNA sequence: TGTGCCAGCAGTTTTATGCAGACCAATCAGCCCCAGCATTTT.

The chain's CDR3 is CAGGTEREQYF. The CDR3 coding sequence is TGTGCCGGGGGTACGGAGAGGGAGCAGTACTTC. The rearrangement links TRBV28 to TRBJ2-7; D may correspond to TRBD1 or TRBD2 (5 bases each). The CDR3 covers 11 residues. The V end was cut by 11 bases, the J end by 7 bases, with 15 bases between. Germline V CDR1 and CDR2: MDHEN, SYDVKM.

This clonotype was counted at least ten times. This chain links TRBV6-2 or TRBV6-3 with TRBJ1-4; D unresolved. The CDR3 is 14 residues long. Germline loops: CDR1 MNHEY, CDR2 SVGEGT. Between the trimmed V and J ends, which lost 0 bases and 6 bases, there was a span of 8 bases. CDR3 in DNA: TGTGCCAGCAGTTACTCGGGCGTCGATGAAAAACTGTTTTTT. The encoded protein is CASSYSGVDEKLFF.

This clonotype has a single count. Germline is not matched at one junction end, which may reflect a read error. V is TRBV20-1 and J is TRBJ2-5; maybe TRBD2 (6 bases). The CDR3 consists of 14 residues. The germline V gene has CDR1 DFQATT and CDR2 SNEGSKA (reference sequence). CDR3 sequence reads: CSARVGREWETQYF. The CDR3 region has the DNA TGCAGTGCCAGAGTCGGACGGGAGTGGGAGACCCAGTACTTC.

This rearrangement joins TRBV19 to TRBJ2-2; D is uncertain. CDR3 size: 12 residues. The ends were cut back, 7 bases at V and 7 bases at J, with 10 bases in the middle. The germline V gene has CDR1 LNHDA and CDR2 SQIVND (reference sequence). This CDR3 reads CASIKGFGELFF. The DNA for the CDR3 is TGTGCCAGTATTAAGGGATTCGGGGAGCTGTTTTTT.

This clonotype was counted ten times or more. The rearrangement links TRBV25-1 to TRBJ1-4; D gene uncertain. Per the germline V gene, CDR1 is MGHDK and CDR2 is SYGVNS. V was cut by 4 bases and J by 5 bases, with 5 bases left in between. The CDR3 is 12 residues long. In nucleotides, the CDR3 is TGTGCCAGCAGTGGACGGAATGAAAAACTGTTTTTT. Amino acids: CASSGRNEKLFF.